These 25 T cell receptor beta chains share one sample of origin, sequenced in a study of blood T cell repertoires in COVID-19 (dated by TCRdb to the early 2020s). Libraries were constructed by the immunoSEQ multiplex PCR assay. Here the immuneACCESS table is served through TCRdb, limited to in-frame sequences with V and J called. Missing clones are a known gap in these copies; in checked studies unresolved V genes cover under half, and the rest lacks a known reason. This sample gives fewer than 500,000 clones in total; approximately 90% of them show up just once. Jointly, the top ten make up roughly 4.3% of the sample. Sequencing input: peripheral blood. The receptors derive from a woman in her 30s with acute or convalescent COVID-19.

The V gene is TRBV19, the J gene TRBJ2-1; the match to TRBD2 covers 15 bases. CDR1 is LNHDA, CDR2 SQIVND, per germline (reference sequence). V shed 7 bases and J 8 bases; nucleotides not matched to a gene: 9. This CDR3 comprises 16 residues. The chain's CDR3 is CASTRTSGGEVHEQFF. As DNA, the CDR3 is TGTGCCAGTACCCGGACTAGCGGGGGGGAGGTTCATGAGCAGTTCTTC.

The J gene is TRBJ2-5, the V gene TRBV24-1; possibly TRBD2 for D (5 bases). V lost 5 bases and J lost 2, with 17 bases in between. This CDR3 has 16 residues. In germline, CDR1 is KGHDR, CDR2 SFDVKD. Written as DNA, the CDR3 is TGTGCCACCAGTGCCGAGTTCGTTTGGAGGCAAGAGACCCAGTACTTC. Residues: CATSAEFVWRQETQYF.

DNA of the CDR3: TGTGCCAGCAGCTTAGTCAGGGGAACGAGCTCCTATAATTCACCCCTCCACTTT. It is translated as CASSLVRGTSSYNSPLHF. The rearrangement uses TRBV7-2 and TRBJ1-6; perhaps TRBD1 as D (6 bases). The germline V gene has CDR1 SGHTA and CDR2 FQGNSA. With 1 base removed from V and 0 bases from J, the gap between germline ends came to 13 bases. The CDR3 is 18 amino acids.

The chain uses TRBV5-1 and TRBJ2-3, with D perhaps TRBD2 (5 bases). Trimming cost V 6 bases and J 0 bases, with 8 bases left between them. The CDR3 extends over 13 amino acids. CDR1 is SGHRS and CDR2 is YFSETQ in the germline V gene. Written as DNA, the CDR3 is TGCGCCAGCACTAGCAATAGCACAGATACGCAGTATTTT. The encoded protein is CASTSNSTDTQYF.

This chain's CDR3 is CASSPTRDLTEAFF. The CDR3, as DNA: TGTGCCAGCTCACCGACCCGGGATCTCACTGAAGCTTTCTTT. V and J are TRBV18 and TRBJ1-1; the D is unclear. The CDR3 consists of 14 residues. Germline V gene lookup returns CDR1 KGHSH and CDR2 LQKENI. Between the trimmed V and J ends, which lost 3 bases and 4 bases, there was a span of 12 bases.

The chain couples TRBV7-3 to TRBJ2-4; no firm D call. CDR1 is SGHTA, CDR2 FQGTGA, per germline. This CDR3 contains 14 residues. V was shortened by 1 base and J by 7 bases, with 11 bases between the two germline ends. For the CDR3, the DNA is TGTGCCAGCAGCTTAAAGCGAGTAGATAACATTCAGTACTTC. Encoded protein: CASSLKRVDNIQYF.

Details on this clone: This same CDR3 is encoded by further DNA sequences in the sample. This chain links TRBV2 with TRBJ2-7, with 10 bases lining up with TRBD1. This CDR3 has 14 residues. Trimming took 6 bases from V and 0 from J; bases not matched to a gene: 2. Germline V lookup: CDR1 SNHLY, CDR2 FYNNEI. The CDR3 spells CASRGQGSSYEQYF. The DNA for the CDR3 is TGTGCCAGCAGGGGACAGGGGAGCTCCTACGAGCAGTACTTC.

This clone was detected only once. The CDR3 region has the DNA TGTGCCAGCAGCTTAGTAGCGGGGTCTCCGTACTTC. Translation: CASSLVAGSPYF. The V and J genes are TRBV11-2 and TRBJ2-7, with 8 bases matching TRBD2. Germline values: CDR1 SGHAT, CDR2 FQNNGV. The CDR3 runs 12 residues. Unmatched junction bases numbered 5, after V lost 1 base and J lost 12 bases.

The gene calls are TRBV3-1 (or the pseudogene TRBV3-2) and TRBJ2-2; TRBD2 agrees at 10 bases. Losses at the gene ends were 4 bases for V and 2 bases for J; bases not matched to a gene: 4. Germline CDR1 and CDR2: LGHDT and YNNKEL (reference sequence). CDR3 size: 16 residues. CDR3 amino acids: CASSPKRGGNTGELFF. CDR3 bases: TGTGCCAGCAGCCCCAAGCGGGGGGGCAACACCGGGGAGCTGTTTTTT.

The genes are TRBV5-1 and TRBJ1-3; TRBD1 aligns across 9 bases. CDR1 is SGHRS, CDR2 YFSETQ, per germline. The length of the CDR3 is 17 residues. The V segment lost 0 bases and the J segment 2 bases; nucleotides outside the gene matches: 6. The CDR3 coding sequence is TGCGCCAGCAGCTTGGCAGAACAGGGGGCTCCTGGAAACACCATATATTTT. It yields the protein CASSLAEQGAPGNTIYF. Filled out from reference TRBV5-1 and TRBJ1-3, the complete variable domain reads KAGVTQTPRYLIKTRGQQVTLSCSPISGHRSVSWYQQTPGQGLQFLFEYFSETQRNKGNFPGRFSGRQFSNSRSEMNVSTLELGDSALYLCASSLAEQGAPGNTIYFGEGSWLTVV.

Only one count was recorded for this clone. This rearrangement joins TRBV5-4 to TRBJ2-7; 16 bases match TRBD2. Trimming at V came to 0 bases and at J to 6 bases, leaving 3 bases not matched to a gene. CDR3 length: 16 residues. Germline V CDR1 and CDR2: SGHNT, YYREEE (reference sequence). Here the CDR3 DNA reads TGTGCCAGCAGCTTGGCGGGACTAGCGGGGGGGCTCGAGCAGTACTTC. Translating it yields CASSLAGLAGGLEQYF.

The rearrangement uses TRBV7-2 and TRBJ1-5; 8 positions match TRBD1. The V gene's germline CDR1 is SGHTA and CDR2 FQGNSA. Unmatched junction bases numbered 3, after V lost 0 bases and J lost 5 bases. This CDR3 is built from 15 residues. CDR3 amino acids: CASSLAPGGHQPQHF. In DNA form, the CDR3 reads TGTGCCAGCAGCTTAGCCCCAGGGGGCCATCAGCCCCAGCATTTT.

The CDR3 DNA follows: TGTGCCAGCAGTTTAGGGGCGGACAGATACTCCTACGAGCAGTACTTC. This sequence encodes CASSLGADRYSYEQYF. The chain has TRBV27 and TRBJ2-7, with D tentatively TRBD1 (6 bases). Germline V lookup: CDR1 MNHEY, CDR2 SMNVEV (reference sequence). This CDR3 spans 16 amino acids. V was trimmed by 2 bases and J by 0 bases, leaving 14 bases between them.

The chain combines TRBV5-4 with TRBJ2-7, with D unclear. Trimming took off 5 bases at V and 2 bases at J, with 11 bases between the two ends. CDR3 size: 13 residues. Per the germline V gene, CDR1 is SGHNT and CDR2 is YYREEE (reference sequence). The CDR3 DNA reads TGTGCCAGCAGTTACGGAGTAACCTACGAGCAGTACTTC. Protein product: CASSYGVTYEQYF.

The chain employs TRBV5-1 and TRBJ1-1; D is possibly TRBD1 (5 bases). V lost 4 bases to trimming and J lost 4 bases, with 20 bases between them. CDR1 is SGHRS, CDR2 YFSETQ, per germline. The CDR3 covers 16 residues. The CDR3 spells CASSARDGGLGTEAFF. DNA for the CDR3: TGCGCCAGCAGCGCCCGGGACGGGGGACTGGGCACTGAAGCTTTCTTT.

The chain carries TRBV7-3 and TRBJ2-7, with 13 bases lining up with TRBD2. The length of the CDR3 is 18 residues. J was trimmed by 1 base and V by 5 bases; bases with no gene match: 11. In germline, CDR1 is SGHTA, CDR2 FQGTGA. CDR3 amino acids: CASSGRTSGGFQSYEQYF. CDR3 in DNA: TGTGCCAGCAGCGGAAGGACTAGCGGGGGTTTTCAGTCCTACGAGCAGTACTTC.

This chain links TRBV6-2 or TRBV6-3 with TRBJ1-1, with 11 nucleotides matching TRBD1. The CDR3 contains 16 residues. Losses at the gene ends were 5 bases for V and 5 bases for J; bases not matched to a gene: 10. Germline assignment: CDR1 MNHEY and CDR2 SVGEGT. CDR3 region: CASSKGQGALGTEAFF. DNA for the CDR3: TGTGCCAGCAGTAAAGGACAGGGGGCCCTTGGGACTGAAGCTTTCTTT.

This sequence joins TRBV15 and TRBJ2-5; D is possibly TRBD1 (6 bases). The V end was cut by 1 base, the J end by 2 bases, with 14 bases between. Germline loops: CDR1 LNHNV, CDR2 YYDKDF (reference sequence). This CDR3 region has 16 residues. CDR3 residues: CATSRGGGGWQETQYF. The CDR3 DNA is TGTGCCACCAGCAGAGGAGGGGGTGGATGGCAAGAGACCCAGTACTTC.

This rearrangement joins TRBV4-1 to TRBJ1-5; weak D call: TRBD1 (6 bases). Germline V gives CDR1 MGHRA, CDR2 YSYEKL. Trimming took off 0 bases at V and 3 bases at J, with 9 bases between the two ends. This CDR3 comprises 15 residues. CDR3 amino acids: CASSQEGAVNQPQHF. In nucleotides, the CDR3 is TGCGCCAGCAGCCAAGAGGGGGCAGTCAATCAGCCCCAGCATTTT.

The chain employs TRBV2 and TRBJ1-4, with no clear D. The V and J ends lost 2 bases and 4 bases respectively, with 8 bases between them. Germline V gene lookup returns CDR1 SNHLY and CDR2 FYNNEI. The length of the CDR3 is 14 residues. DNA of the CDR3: TGTGCCAGCAGTGAACGGCGGAGTAATGAAAAACTGTTTTTT. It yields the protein CASSERRSNEKLFF.

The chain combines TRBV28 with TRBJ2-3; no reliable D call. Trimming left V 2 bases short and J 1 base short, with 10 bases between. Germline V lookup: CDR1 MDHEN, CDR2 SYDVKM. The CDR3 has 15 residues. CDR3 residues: CASSLDLAGTDTQYF. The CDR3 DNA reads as TGTGCCAGCAGTTTAGACCTTGCGGGCACAGATACGCAGTATTTT.

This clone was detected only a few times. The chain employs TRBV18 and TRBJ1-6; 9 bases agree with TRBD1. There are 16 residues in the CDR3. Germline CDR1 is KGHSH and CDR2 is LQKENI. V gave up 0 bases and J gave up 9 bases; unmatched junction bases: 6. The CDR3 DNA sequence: TGTGCCAGCTCACCACCATCGGGACAGGGAGCTTCACCCCTCCACTTT. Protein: CASSPPSGQGASPLHF.

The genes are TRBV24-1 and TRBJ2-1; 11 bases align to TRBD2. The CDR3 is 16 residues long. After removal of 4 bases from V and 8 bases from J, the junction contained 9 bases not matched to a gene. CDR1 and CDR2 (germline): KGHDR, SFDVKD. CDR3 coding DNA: TGTGCCACCAGTGACAGACTAGCGGGGCTGGGCGATGAGCAGTTCTTC. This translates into CATSDRLAGLGDEQFF.

CDR3 amino acids: CASSSPGGREQYF. The CDR3 DNA reads TGTGCCAGCAGTTCCCCGGGGGGCAGGGAGCAGTACTTC. The V call is TRBV6-5, the J call TRBJ2-7; D possibly corresponds to TRBD2 (7 bases). The CDR3 runs 13 residues. Trimming shortened V by 4 bases and J by 7 bases, and 14 bases separated the two germline ends. CDR1 MNHEY and CDR2 SVGAGI come from the germline V gene.

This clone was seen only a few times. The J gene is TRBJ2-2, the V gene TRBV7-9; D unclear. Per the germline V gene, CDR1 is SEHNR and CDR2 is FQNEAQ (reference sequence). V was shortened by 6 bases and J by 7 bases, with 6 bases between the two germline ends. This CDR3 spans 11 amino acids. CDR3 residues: CASSSYGELFF. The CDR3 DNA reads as TGTGCCAGCAGTTCCTACGGGGAGCTGTTTTTT.